Below are 7 T cell receptor beta chains sequenced from a single sample in a study of T-cell reconstitution after alpha-beta-depleted transplantation in children. Unique molecular identifiers featured in how the TCRbeta library was prepared. MiXCR, run by TCRdb on the PCR reads, gives a single entry per CDR3 protein. The data hold approximately 390,000 distinct CDR3 sequences, with roughly 11% observed a single time. Here the sequenced sample was PBMCs from the stem cell graft donor, taken from the stem cell graft. These TCRs come from a human donor who donated a stem cell graft to a child with acute myeloid leukemia.

This sequence joins TRBV5-1 and TRBJ2-5, with unresolved D. V was pared by 6 bases and J by 5 bases, with 17 bases between. Germline CDR1 SGHRS, CDR2 YFSETQ. The CDR3 sequence is 14 residues long. CDR3 nucleotides: TGCGCCAGCACCCTGTCGTCAGAGCCGGAGACCCAGTACTTC. This gives the protein CASTLSSEPETQYF.

This clonotype was detected ten times or more. The J gene is TRBJ2-1, the V gene TRBV12-3 or TRBV12-4, with a weak D call TRBD2 (5 bases). The CDR3 extends over 12 amino acids. V lost 3 bases, J lost 7 bases, and 7 bases lay in between. CDR3 loop: CASSFRGNEQFF. The DNA for the CDR3 is TGTGCCAGCAGTTTTAGAGGGAATGAGCAGTTCTTC.

This clonotype was seen more than once but under ten times. The chain combines TRBV9 with TRBJ1-1; D gene uncertain. V was pared by 0 bases and J by 4 bases, with 10 bases between. Germline CDR1 SGDLS, CDR2 YYNGEE. This CDR3 spans 14 amino acids. CDR3 region: CASSVGVESTEAFF. CDR3 DNA: TGTGCCAGCAGCGTAGGGGTTGAGAGCACTGAAGCTTTCTTT.

The CDR3: CSVERFIGRVLGETQYF. In DNA, the CDR3 is TGCAGCGTTGAACGATTTATTGGCAGGGTGTTGGGGGAGACCCAGTACTTC. The gene calls are TRBV29-1 and TRBJ2-5; D perhaps matches TRBD1 (5 bases). The germline V gene encodes CDR1 SQVTM and CDR2 ANQGSEA. This CDR3 has 17 residues. V was cut by 2 bases and J by 5 bases, with 24 bases left in between. Variable domain in full (rest from reference TRBV29-1 and TRBJ2-5): SAVISQKPSRDICQRGTSLTIQCQVDSQVTMMFWYRQQPGQSLTLIATANQGSEATYESGFVIDKFPISRPNLTFSTLTVSNMSPEDSSIYLCSVERFIGRVLGETQYFGPGTRLLVL.

This clonotype was detected a few times. This sequence joins TRBV12-3 or TRBV12-4 and TRBJ2-3; D ambiguous. Trimming removed 3 bases at V and 1 base at J, with 11 bases between. The CDR3 runs 15 residues. CDR3 sequence reads: CASSLVGLGTDTQYF. CDR3 sequence (DNA): TGTGCCAGCAGTTTGGTTGGTTTGGGCACAGATACGCAGTATTTT.

The chain combines TRBV12-3 or TRBV12-4 with TRBJ2-7; the match to TRBD2 covers 13 bases. Trimming took 5 bases from V and 0 from J; bases not matched to a gene: 4. The CDR3 is made up of 16 amino acids. The CDR3 region is CASSGGLAGFSYEQYF. In DNA, the CDR3 is TGTGCCAGCAGTGGGGGACTAGCGGGATTCTCCTACGAGCAGTACTTC.

A few counts support this clonotype. This chain uses TRBV9 with TRBJ2-7; 9 bases agree with TRBD2. CDR3 length: 14 residues. Unmatched junction bases numbered 5, after V lost 0 bases and J lost 7 bases. The germline CDR1 and CDR2 sequences are SGDLS and YYNGEE. CDR3 residues: CASSVGGREVEQYF. CDR3 in DNA: TGTGCCAGCAGCGTAGGCGGGAGGGAGGTGGAGCAGTACTTC.